The TCR beta chain under discussion was sequenced for a study of PD-L1 blockade in urothelial cancer. As for the study in general: Researchers looked at the blood 3 weeks (second dose) and 6 weeks after treatment began. Study-level findings and limits: Pretreatment TCR clonality in blood under the median foretold superior survival.

Details on this clone: Its matching antigen is unknown.

V was clipped by 8 bases and J by 7 bases, with 21 bases between them. The germline V gene has CDR1 SGHNT and CDR2 YYREEE (reference sequence). CDR3 length equals 14 residues. Sequenced by immunoSEQ multiplex PCR; TCRdb stores in-frame clones only, minus some. Of some 44,000 clones listed, around 82% were seen once; the top ten hold 15% to 20%. Indicated time point: pretreatment peripheral blood. The sequenced sample was PBMCs, obtained around atezolizumab (anti-PD-L1) treatment. This receptor was taken from a man in his sixties with urothelial cancer. The gene calls are TRBV5-4 and TRBJ1-1; weak D call: TRBD1 (6 bases). CDR3 coding DNA: TGTGCCAGTCACGCCTCCGGGGGGGGCAGTGAAGCTTTCTTT. Translated, it gives CASHASGGGSEAFF.